This TCR beta chain is from a study of cytotoxic CD8 clonotypes in ibrutinib-treated CLL. As concerns this clone: Its cognate antigen is unknown. It is unclear where the CDR3 begins or ends on the DNA, so no DNA is shown, and the CDR3 is as TCRdb lists it.

The study, taken as a whole, reports: Sustained-remission patients were sampled at one set of times and progressing patients at different ones. Clonality correlated strongly with circulating CD8+ T cells and exceeded age-matched healthy donors at baseline. Before falling back toward baseline at progression, clonality had risen at the time of ibrutinib response.

With sequencing, the targeted depth ranged from 1 in 200,000 to 1 in 1 million T cells. Some clones are missing from TCRdb's copy, which holds only in-frame ones; the method was immunoSEQ multiplex PCR. The sample holds around 250,000 clones; roughly 74% are singletons and the top ten take 15%. The length of the CDR3 is 13 amino acids, counting both ends. CDR1 is MNHNY and CDR2 is SVGAGI in the germline V gene (reference sequence). The sample was PBMCs, taken after 24 months of ibrutinib treatment. The rearrangement links TRBV6-6 to TRBJ2-1; TRBD2 is the table's D call and was not checked against the DNA. This TCR derives from a human donor with chronic lymphocytic leukemia. The CDR3 loop is CASSSSGYNEQFF.